This TCR beta chain was captured in a study of molecular identifiers for immune sequencing clone quantification. This CDR3 region has 17 residues. V lost 1 base and J lost 3, with 19 bases in between. CDR1 SGHVS and CDR2 FQNEAQ come from the germline V gene. This clonotype was counted many times. TCRdb recomputed calls from the PCR reads with MiXCR, one row per CDR3 protein. Of 300,000 to 350,000 distinct CDR3 sequences listed, about a fifth are singletons. Sorted cells numbering about 20,000 to 1,000,000, with 10%, 30% or 50% RNA, yielded the naive CD8 libraries. Based on a CD8+CD4-CCR7+CD45RA+ profile, naive CD8 T cells were sorted.

The chain combines TRBV7-8 with TRBJ2-7; maybe TRBD1 (6 bases). This TCR derives from a human donor in good health. Some libraries in this study had Jurkat cell RNA spiked in. The sequenced sample was naive CD8+ T cells from blood, with Jurkat cell RNA spiked in. Specified subset: FACS-sorted CD8+CD4-CCR7+CD45RA+ naive T cells. CDR3 loop: CASSLGPTTGLSYEQYF. CDR3 DNA sequence: TGTGCCAGCAGCTTAGGCCCCACGACAGGTCTAAGCTACGAGCAGTACTTC. Supplemented by reference TRBV7-8 and TRBJ2-7, the full variable domain reads GAGVSQSPRYKVAKRGQDVALRCDPISGHVSLFWYQQALGQGPEFLTYFQNEAQLDKSGLPSDRFFAERPEGSVSTLKIQRTQQEDSAVYLCASSLGPTTGLSYEQYFGPGTRLTVT.